These 28 T cell receptor beta chains came from one sample sequenced in a study of T cells expressing NK-cell markers. TCRdb re-called the 5' RACE reads, yielding one record per CDR3 amino acid sequence without DNA. This listing includes a few hundred thousand distinct CDR3 sequences. The specimen sequenced was blood T cells: a sorted CD56 or NKG2C T cell subset, CD4+ or CD8+ T cells, or bulk PBMC T cells (not recorded which). The source of these receptors is a man aged 18-69 years in good health.

The chain uses TRBV12-3 or TRBV12-4 and TRBJ2-3. The CDR3 is made up of 12 amino acids. The CDR3 spells CASSFGTDTQYF.

This chain connects TRBV12-3 or TRBV12-4 to TRBJ2-7; TCRdb calls TRBD2, which cannot be checked without DNA. The length of the CDR3 is 15 residues. The CDR3 here is CASSFRRESSYEQYF.

The CDR3 spells CASSRYVGGYKTYEQYF. The gene calls are TRBV7-8 and TRBJ2-7; TCRdb selects TRBD1, and the lack of DNA leaves this call unchecked. Germline V lookup: CDR1 SGHVS, CDR2 FQNEAQ. This CDR3 has 17 amino acids.

The chain employs TRBV15 and TRBJ2-5; no DNA is available, so the TRBD2 call from TCRdb remains unchecked. From germline, CDR1 is LNHNV and CDR2 YYDKDF (reference sequence). The CDR3 has 13 amino acids. The CDR3 protein is CATRMAGLETQYF.

The chain carries TRBV14 and TRBJ1-1. CDR3 length: 16 residues. The germline V gene encodes CDR1 SGHDN and CDR2 FVKESK. The CDR3 sequence is CASSPPYRGANTEAFF.

The chain joins TRBV5-1 to TRBJ2-7; without DNA, the TCRdb call of TRBD1 cannot be checked. Looked up from germline, CDR1 is SGHRS and CDR2 is YFSETQ. This CDR3 spans 17 amino acids. The CDR3 reads CASSQGPGQGALDEQYF.

The V call is TRBV7-2, the J call TRBJ2-7; TCRdb designates TRBD2, a call that cannot be tested without DNA. The CDR3 is 14 amino acids. The germline V gene has CDR1 SGHTA and CDR2 FQGNSA. The CDR3 loop is CASSSTIRFYEQYF.

CDR3 protein: CASSLGDGRSNQPQHF. The chain combines TRBV5-1 with TRBJ1-5. CDR3 length: 16 amino acids. CDR1 and CDR2 from the germline V gene are SGHRS and YFSETQ.

This chain uses TRBV20-1 with TRBJ2-1; TCRdb outputs TRBD2, but without DNA this stays unchecked. Looked up from germline, CDR1 is DFQATT and CDR2 is SNEGSKA (reference sequence). This CDR3 comprises 16 residues. CDR3 region: CSARPGLAGGPNEQFF.

This chain links TRBV7-4 with TRBJ1-5. The CDR3 consists of 15 residues. Per the germline V gene, CDR1 is SGHVT and CDR2 is SQSDAQ. The CDR3 spells CASSLLDGFNQPQHF.

This chain uses TRBV12-3 or TRBV12-4 with TRBJ2-5; TCRdb designates TRBD1, a call that cannot be tested without DNA. The CDR3 spans 15 residues. This chain's CDR3 is CASSFSRPRGETQYF.

This rearrangement joins TRBV5-4 to TRBJ1-2. Germline CDR1 SGHNT, CDR2 YYREEE (reference sequence). The CDR3 covers 14 residues. CDR3: CASSPVTVNYGYTF.

The genes are TRBV12-3 or TRBV12-4 and TRBJ1-1. The CDR3 sequence is 13 residues long. This chain's CDR3 is CADRGDTNTEAFF.

CDR3 loop: CASSSGHLTQYF. The chain combines TRBV5-6 with TRBJ2-3; there is no DNA to check the TCRdb D call of TRBD1. Germline CDR1 reads SGHDT; CDR2 reads YYEEEE. The CDR3 length is 12 residues.

The CDR3 here is CSARDLYRGPTEAFF. The rearrangement links TRBV20-1 to TRBJ1-1; lacking DNA, the TRBD1 call made by TCRdb goes unchecked. Looked up from germline, CDR1 is DFQATT and CDR2 is SNEGSKA (reference sequence). The length of the CDR3 is 15 residues.

The chain links TRBV12-3 or TRBV12-4 to TRBJ2-1; no DNA is available, so the TRBD1 call from TCRdb remains unchecked. The CDR3 runs to 15 residues. The CDR3 sequence: CASSLGQGGTPIEFF.

CDR3 loop: CASSLDIGVAGARETQYF. This rearrangement joins TRBV11-2 to TRBJ2-5; TCRdb returns TRBD2, unconfirmable since there is no DNA. In germline, CDR1 is SGHAT, CDR2 FQNNGV. The CDR3 sequence is 18 residues long.

The rearrangement joins TRBV7-2 to TRBJ1-6; TCRdb's D gene call, TRBD1, goes unchecked for lack of DNA. Per the germline V gene, CDR1 is SGHTA and CDR2 is FQGNSA. This CDR3 is built from 15 residues. The CDR3 sequence is CASSSEGTYNSPLHF.

This rearrangement joins TRBV11-2 to TRBJ1-6; the D call from TCRdb, TRBD1, cannot be confirmed without DNA. The CDR3 contains 12 residues. Germline-derived CDR1 and CDR2 are SGHAT and FQNNGV. The CDR3: CASRVGDSPLHF.

The chain uses TRBV2 and TRBJ1-2. The germline CDR1 and CDR2 sequences are SNHLY and FYNNEI. This CDR3 has 13 amino acids. This chain's CDR3 is CATTGTALWGYTF.

The V call is TRBV9, the J call TRBJ2-3; absent DNA, TCRdb's TRBD1 call cannot be checked. Looked up from germline, CDR1 is SGDLS and CDR2 is YYNGEE. The CDR3 extends over 14 amino acids. CDR3 loop: CASSLTGSHDTQYF.

The chain employs TRBV6-5 and TRBJ2-1. CDR1 is MNHEY and CDR2 is SVGAGI in the germline V gene. This CDR3 has 16 amino acids. The CDR3 reads CASSYSRWSSYNEQFF.

The rearrangement uses TRBV20-1 and TRBJ2-1; TCRdb selects TRBD2, and the lack of DNA leaves this call unchecked. This CDR3 has 14 residues. Germline CDR1 and CDR2: DFQATT and SNEGSKA (reference sequence). Here the CDR3 reads CSAITSGPYNEQFF.

The V gene is TRBV6-1, the J gene TRBJ2-1; absent DNA, TCRdb's TRBD1 call cannot be checked. CDR3 length: 12 residues. Germline CDR1 reads MNHNS; CDR2 reads SASEGT. Here the CDR3 reads CASAQGSNEQFF.

V is TRBV3-1 and J is TRBJ2-1; the D gene TCRdb calls, TRBD2, cannot be checked with no DNA. The CDR3 is 15 residues long. Per the germline V gene, CDR1 is LGHDT and CDR2 is YNNKEL (reference sequence). CDR3 protein: CASSLGVAGGRRQFF.

The chain employs TRBV20-1 and TRBJ2-7; TCRdb calls TRBD1, which cannot be checked without DNA. Germline V gene sequence: CDR1 DFQATT, CDR2 SNEGSKA (reference sequence). The CDR3 extends over 15 amino acids. The CDR3 sequence: CSARSGRRSSYEQYF.

The chain employs TRBV6-1 and TRBJ1-2; TCRdb returns TRBD1, unconfirmable since there is no DNA. Germline V gives CDR1 MNHNS, CDR2 SASEGT. The CDR3 is 15 residues long. The CDR3 loop reads CASTRGQGFNYGYTF.

This chain uses TRBV7-2 with TRBJ1-1; TCRdb indicates TRBD1, and absent DNA this call remains unverified. The length of the CDR3 is 14 residues. In germline, CDR1 is SGHTA, CDR2 FQGNSA. The CDR3 protein is CASSFIGAATEAFF.